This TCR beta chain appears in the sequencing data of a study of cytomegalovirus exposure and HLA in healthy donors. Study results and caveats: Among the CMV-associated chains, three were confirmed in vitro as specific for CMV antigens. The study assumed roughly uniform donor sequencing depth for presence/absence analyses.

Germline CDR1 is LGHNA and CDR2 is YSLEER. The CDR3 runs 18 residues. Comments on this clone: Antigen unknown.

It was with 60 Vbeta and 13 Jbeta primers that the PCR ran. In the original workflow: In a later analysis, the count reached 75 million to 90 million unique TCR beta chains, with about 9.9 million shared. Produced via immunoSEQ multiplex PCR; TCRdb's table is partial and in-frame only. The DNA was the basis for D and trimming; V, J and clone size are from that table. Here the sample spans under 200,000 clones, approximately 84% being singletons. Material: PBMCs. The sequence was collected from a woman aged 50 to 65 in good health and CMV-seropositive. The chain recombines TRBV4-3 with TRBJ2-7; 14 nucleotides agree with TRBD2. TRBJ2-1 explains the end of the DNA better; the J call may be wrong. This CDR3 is CASSQVLTSGRGHNEQFF. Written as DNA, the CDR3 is TGCGCCAGCAGCCAGGTCTTGACTAGCGGGAGGGGACACAATGAGCAGTTCTTC.